This T cell receptor (beta chain) was captured in a study of blood T cell repertoires in COVID-19. The overall study: The United States, Italy and Spain supplied acute and convalescent COVID-19 samples.

The germline CDR1 and CDR2 sequences are ENHRY and SYGVKD. The CDR3 is 16 amino acids. With 6 bases clipped from V and 0 bases from J, the junction kept 6 bases outside the gene matches. TCRdb's copy holds only in-frame clones and misses some; the assay was immunoSEQ multiplex PCR. The sample lists approximately 110,000 clones; about 70% were seen once. Patients at the Seattle site were enrolled during active infection and followed longitudinally. This TCR came from a man at least 80 years old with COVID-19, enrolled during active disease. Material for sequencing was peripheral blood. This chain uses TRBV10-3 with TRBJ1-5, with TRBD1 matching over 9 bases. In DNA, the CDR3 is TGTGCCATCAGCCACGGGACAGGGATTAGCAATCAGCCCCAGCATTTT. It specifies CAISHGTGISNQPQHF.